This record concerns one T cell receptor beta chain sequence. Clones were read by immunoSEQ multiplex PCR, and TCRdb kept only the in-frame ones, dropping some. The sample consists of 250,000 to 300,000 clones, roughly 86% of them appearing once. The data derive from a study of blood T cell repertoires in COVID-19. The CDR3 loop spans 11 amino acids. The germline CDR1 and CDR2 sequences are GTSNPN and SVGIG (reference sequence). Trimming removed 2 bases at V and 10 bases at J, with 8 bases between. The V and J genes are TRBV30 and TRBJ1-4; no reliable D call. The TCR was taken from a woman aged 30 to 39 with COVID-19, enrolled during active disease. Sequencing was performed on peripheral blood. The CDR3 loop reads CAWSTTVKLFF. CDR3 DNA: TGTGCCTGGAGTACGACTGTAAAACTGTTTTTT.